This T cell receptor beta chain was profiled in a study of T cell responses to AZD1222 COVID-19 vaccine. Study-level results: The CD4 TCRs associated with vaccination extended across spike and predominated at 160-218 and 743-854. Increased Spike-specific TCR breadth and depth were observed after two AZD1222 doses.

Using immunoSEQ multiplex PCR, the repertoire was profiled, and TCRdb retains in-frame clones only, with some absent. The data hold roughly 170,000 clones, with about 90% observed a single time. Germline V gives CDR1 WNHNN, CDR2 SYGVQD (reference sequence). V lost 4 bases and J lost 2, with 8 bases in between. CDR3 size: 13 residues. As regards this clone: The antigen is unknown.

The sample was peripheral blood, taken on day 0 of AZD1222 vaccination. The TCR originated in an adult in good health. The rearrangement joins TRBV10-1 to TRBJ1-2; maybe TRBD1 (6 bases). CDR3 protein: CASSADRNYGYTF. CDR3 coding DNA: TGCGCCAGCAGTGCGGACAGAAACTATGGCTACACCTTC.